The 4 T cell receptor beta chains presented below share a single source sample, sequenced in a study of T cell repertoires in cytomegalovirus infection. TCRdb re-analysed the reads in MiXCR, keeping a single row per CDR3 protein. This repertoire shows 100,000 or so distinct CDR3 sequences, 42% found once; its top ten account for around 70%. These receptors have no known antigen. The sequenced sample was CD8+ T cells from cultured PBMCs, obtained from culture after CMV antigen stimulation. The receptors come from a human donor in good health (CMV status not recorded). Some clones in this sample may be carry-over from other donors' samples.

J is TRBJ2-2 and V is TRBV12-3 or TRBV12-4; TRBD2 might be the D (6 bases). V lost 4 bases and J 3 bases, leaving 9 bases between the germline ends. The CDR3 is made up of 14 amino acids. CDR3 nucleotides: TGTGCCAGCAGTTGGGGGGTTTACACCGGGGAGCTGTTTTTT. This sequence encodes CASSWGVYTGELFF.

This chain uses TRBV4-1 with TRBJ2-5, with a weak D call TRBD2 (5 bases). Per the germline V gene, CDR1 is MGHRA and CDR2 is YSYEKL. Trimming took 0 bases from V and 4 from J, leaving 15 bases between them. The CDR3 extends over 16 amino acids. As DNA, the CDR3 is TGCGCCAGCAGCCAAGATCTAGGACTTAGTTCAGAGACCCAGTACTTC. Its translation: CASSQDLGLSSETQYF.

The chain links TRBV6-6 to TRBJ2-3; TRBD2 matches 7 bases. The CDR3 consists of 16 residues. J gave up 0 bases and V 6 bases, and 9 bases lay outside the gene matches. The germline V gene has CDR1 MNHNY and CDR2 SVGAGI (reference sequence). Here the CDR3 reads CASRNTLSGSTDTQYF. For the CDR3, the DNA is TGTGCCAGCAGAAATACTCTTAGCGGGAGCACAGATACGCAGTATTTT.

DNA of the CDR3: TGTGCCAGCAGTTCCCGACTAGCGGGGGGCCAAGAGACCCAGTACTTC. Translation gives CASSSRLAGGQETQYF. The chain combines TRBV12-3 or TRBV12-4 with TRBJ2-5, with 13 bases matching TRBD2. The CDR3 spans 16 residues. Germline trimming cut 4 bases from V and 1 base from J; bases unmatched to any gene: 3.